This is a list of T cell receptor beta chains from one sample in a study of Graves' ophthalmopathy and Graves' hyperthyroidism. TCRdb re-derived calls from the multiplex PCR reads in MiXCR, one entry per CDR3 protein. Here the sample spans around 400,000 distinct CDR3 sequences, under 25% being singletons. The sample taken for sequencing was peripheral blood. The receptors were gathered from a woman younger than 30 with stable Graves' hyperthyroidism. Each CDR3 is given with its conserved first and last residue. The D gene is left open where the match is weak. A clone size is listed for some rows: how often the clone was seen (once, few, many), or a class if it is expanded.

v_gene	abundance	d_gene	j_gene	CDR3nt	CDR3aa
TRBV6-2/TRBV6-3	NA	NA	TRBJ2-7	TGTGCCAGCAGTTGGTCCTCCAGGGGCCGGAGCTCCTACGAGCAGTACTTC	CASSWSSRGRSSYEQYF
TRBV11-2	many	TRBD2	TRBJ2-2	TGTGCCAGCAGTCGGACTAGCGGATTGAACACCGGGGAGCTGTTTTTT	CASSRTSGLNTGELFF
TRBV10-3	many	NA	TRBJ2-2	TGTGCCATCAGCGGACAGCAATCAACCGGGGAGCTGTTTTTT	CAISGQQSTGELFF
TRBV9	many	NA	TRBJ2-7	TGTGCCAGCAGCCCCCAGGGAGGAAACTACGAGCAGTACTTC	CASSPQGGNYEQYF
TRBV4-1	many	TRBD2	TRBJ2-7	TGCGCCAGCAGCCAAGAAGGGAGGGCTAAGCAGTACTTC	CASSQEGRAKQYF
TRBV30	few	NA	TRBJ1-1	TGTGCCTGTAACTCGGGGAGAACTGAAGCTTTCTTT	CACNSGRTEAFF
TRBV6-1	many	TRBD1	TRBJ1-5	TGTGCCAGCAGCCCCGGGACAGGGGAAGTACAGCCCCAGCATTTT	CASSPGTGEVQPQHF
TRBV24-1	NA	TRBD1	TRBJ2-5	TGTGCCACCAGTGAAGCAACGGGACAGATTGAAGAGACCCAGTACTTC	CATSEATGQIEETQYF
TRBV30	few	NA	TRBJ1-1	TGTGCCTGGAGTGTAAGGGGTCGGGGGGCCCCTAGGGAGAATGAAGCTTTCTTT	CAWSVRGRGAPRENEAFF
TRBV12-3/TRBV12-4	many	NA	TRBJ2-2	TGTGCCAGCAGTTTATCCCGCTGGGGTTATGTCGGCGGGGAGCTGTTTTTT	CASSLSRWGYVGGELFF
TRBV12-3/TRBV12-4	NA	TRBD1	TRBJ2-7	TGTGCCAGCAGTCCACGCCGGGACAGGGGATTTACCTACGAGCAGTACTTC	CASSPRRDRGFTYEQYF
TRBV3-1	many	NA	TRBJ2-2	TGTGCCAGCAGCCAAGATTGGCGGGAGAACACCGGGGAGCTGTTTTTT	CASSQDWRENTGELFF
TRBV6-1	many	NA	TRBJ1-1	TGTGCCAGCAGTGAATTGACAGGCAGTTGGGGGGGAACTGAAGCTTTCTTT	CASSELTGSWGGTEAFF
TRBV11-2	many	NA	TRBJ1-1	TGTGCCAGCAGCCGCGCCATAGGAGCTTTCTTT	CASSRAIGAFF
TRBV6-5	many	NA	TRBJ2-4	TGTGCCAGCAGTTACTCGGGAGACATCTTAGCCAAAAACATTCAGTACTTC	CASSYSGDILAKNIQYF
TRBV4-3	many	NA	TRBJ1-5	TGCGCCAGCAGCCAAGATCTCCCATCTAATCAGCCCCAGCATTTT	CASSQDLPSNQPQHF
TRBV7-2	many	TRBD1	TRBJ1-1	TGTGCCAGCAGCCCCTGGGACAGATTGAACACTGAAGCTTTCTTT	CASSPWDRLNTEAFF
TRBV28	many	NA	TRBJ2-7	TGTGCCAGCATTAGAGGGAGCTCCTACGAGCAGTACTTC	CASIRGSSYEQYF
TRBV20-1	few	NA	TRBJ2-4	TGCAGTGCTAGAGACCGGGACGACAAAAACATTCAGTACTTC	CSARDRDDKNIQYF
TRBV9	many	TRBD2	TRBJ2-7	TGTGCCAGCAGCGTAGGGATAGCGGGAGCCAACGAGCAGTACTTC	CASSVGIAGANEQYF
TRBV11-1	NA	NA	TRBJ1-1	TGTGCCAGCAGCTTAAGTCCGAAAGGGAACACTGAAGCTTTCTTT	CASSLSPKGNTEAFF